A single sample gave rise to the 11 T cell receptor beta chains below, sequenced in a study of control samples from healthy donors and cancer patients. The method was immunoSEQ multiplex PCR; TCRdb's version includes in-frame clones alone and lacks a portion of them. Of over 100,000 clones listed, around 88% are singletons. Sequencing was carried out using blood. All receptors derive from a man in his forties in good health.

This clone has more than one count but fewer than ten. The chain recombines TRBV4-2 with TRBJ1-1, with D possibly TRBD1 on 5 matching bases. The V end was cut by 0 bases, the J end by 0 bases, with 11 bases between. CDR3 length: 16 residues. In germline, CDR1 is LGHNA, CDR2 YNFKEQ. CDR3 sequence reads: CASSQDQDSMNTEAFF. CDR3 bases: TGTGCCAGCAGCCAAGATCAAGACAGCATGAACACTGAAGCTTTCTTT.

The chain links TRBV7-9 to TRBJ1-2; TRBD1 matches 7 bases. Germline V lookup: CDR1 SEHNR, CDR2 FQNEAQ (reference sequence). The CDR3 spans 14 residues. V lost 5 bases to trimming and J lost 2 bases; unmatched junction nucleotides: 5. The CDR3 region is CASSQGGRNYGYTF. The CDR3 coding sequence is TGTGCCAGCAGCCAGGGGGGGAGAAACTATGGCTACACCTTC.

The genes are TRBV24-1 and TRBJ1-2; D not resolved. The CDR3 contains 13 residues. Trimming pared 2 bases from V and 8 bases from J, leaving 11 bases between. Germline V CDR1 and CDR2: KGHDR, SFDVKD. The CDR3 loop reads CATSDSKEAGYTF. DNA of the CDR3: TGTGCCACCAGTGATTCCAAGGAGGCGGGCTACACCTTC.

The rearrangement joins TRBV27 to TRBJ1-1, with D perhaps matching TRBD1 (6 bases). This CDR3 spans 14 amino acids. Germline lookup yields CDR1 MNHEY and CDR2 SMNVEV (reference sequence). V lost 8 bases, J lost 1 base, and 14 bases lay in between. DNA for the CDR3: TGTGCCAGCCGCCCCGGACAGACGAACACTGAAGCTTTCTTT. Its protein is CASRPGQTNTEAFF.

A note on this clone: One junction end does not reproduce the germline sequence, and a read error may be involved. Other DNA sequences in the same sample also yield this CDR3. The chain has TRBV24-1 and TRBJ1-4; the D gene is possibly TRBD1 (6 bases). The CDR3 loop spans 14 amino acids. CDR1 and CDR2 (germline): KGHDR, SFDVKD. The CDR3 DNA reads as TGTGCCACAAGTGGGGGGCAAGGAAATGAAAAACTGTTTTTT. It encodes CATSGGQGNEKLFF.

This chain links TRBV9 with TRBJ2-2, with D unclear. Germline assignment: CDR1 SGDLS and CDR2 YYNGEE. V was trimmed by 1 base and J by 1 base, leaving 11 bases between them. CDR3 size: 16 residues. The CDR3 reads CASSVRVWGNTGELFF. The CDR3 region has the DNA TGTGCCAGCAGCGTACGGGTGTGGGGGAACACCGGGGAGCTGTTTTTT.

This chain connects TRBV25-1 to TRBJ1-2, with D unresolved. The CDR3 contains 15 residues. The germline V gene encodes CDR1 MGHDK and CDR2 SYGVNS. The V end was cut by 4 bases, the J end by 1 base, with 13 bases between. CDR3 DNA: TGTGCCAGCAGTGGGGATATAGGACTTAACTATGGCTACACCTTC. Its translation: CASSGDIGLNYGYTF.

This clone was detected only once. This chain joins TRBV25-1 and TRBJ1-1, with D hard to call. The CDR3 spans 13 residues. Trimming stripped 6 bases from V and 4 bases from J, with 12 bases between. CDR1 and CDR2 from the germline V gene are MGHDK and SYGVNS. The CDR3 region has the DNA TGTGCCAGCAGGACCCCGGAGGGCACTGAAGCTTTCTTT. Protein product: CASRTPEGTEAFF.

The chain has TRBV7-9 and TRBJ2-3, with 7 bases that match TRBD2. J lost 6 bases, V lost 2 bases, and 11 bases had no gene match. CDR3 length: 16 amino acids. Germline V gives CDR1 SEHNR, CDR2 FQNEAQ (reference sequence). This CDR3 is CASSLLAGELGDTQYF. In nucleotides, the CDR3 is TGTGCCAGCAGCTTACTTGCGGGGGAGCTTGGGGATACGCAGTATTTT.

The J gene is TRBJ1-2, the V gene TRBV18, with D perhaps matching TRBD1 (5 bases). The CDR3 runs 13 residues. Deletions cut 3 bases from V and 3 bases from J, with 8 bases between. Germline CDR1 reads KGHSH; CDR2 reads LQKENI. The CDR3 is CASSPGGDYGYTF. CDR3 nucleotide sequence: TGTGCCAGCTCACCGGGGGGTGACTATGGCTACACCTTC.

V is TRBV30 and J is TRBJ2-7; D remains ambiguous. The CDR3 is made up of 13 amino acids. Trimming cost V 4 bases and J 0 bases, with 10 bases left between them. Germline V lookup: CDR1 GTSNPN, CDR2 SVGIG (reference sequence). The CDR3 DNA is TGTGCCTGGACCGACGGCGACTCCTACGAGCAGTACTTC. Its translation is CAWTDGDSYEQYF.